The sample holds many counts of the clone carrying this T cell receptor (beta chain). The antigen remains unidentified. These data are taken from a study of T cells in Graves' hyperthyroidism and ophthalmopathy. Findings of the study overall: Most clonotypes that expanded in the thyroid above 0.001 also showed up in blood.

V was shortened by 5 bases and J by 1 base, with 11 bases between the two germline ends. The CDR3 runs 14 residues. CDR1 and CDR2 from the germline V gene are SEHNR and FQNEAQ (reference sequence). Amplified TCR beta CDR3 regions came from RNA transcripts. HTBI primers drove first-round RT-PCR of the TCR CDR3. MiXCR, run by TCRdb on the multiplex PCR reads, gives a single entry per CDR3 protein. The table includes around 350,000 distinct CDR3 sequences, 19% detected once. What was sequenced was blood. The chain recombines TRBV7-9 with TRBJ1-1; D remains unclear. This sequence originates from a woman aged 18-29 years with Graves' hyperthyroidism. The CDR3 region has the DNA TGTGCCAGCAGCCACCCCCCGGGGAACACTGAAGCTTTCTTT. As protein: CASSHPPGNTEAFF.